This TCR beta chain was identified in a study of T cell responses to AZD1222 COVID-19 vaccine. This clone was seen only once. Its antigen is not identified. V lost 0 bases to trimming and J lost 2 bases; unmatched junction nucleotides: 2. The CDR3 totals 14 residues. Germline V CDR1 and CDR2: SGHRS, YFSETQ. Libraries were prepared by immunoSEQ multiplex PCR; TCRdb keeps only in-frame clonotypes and omits some of them. The table lists roughly 120,000 clones, about 91% of them singletons. Study findings and constraints: White British ancestry dominated among donors, who included more females, and clonal diversity was possibly underestimated.

The TCR was taken from an adult in good health. Sequenced material: peripheral blood, taken on day 0 of AZD1222 vaccination. The V gene is TRBV5-1, the J gene TRBJ2-7; 7 positions agree with TRBD1. The CDR3 reads CASSLGGQPYEQYF. CDR3 DNA: TGCGCCAGCAGCTTGGGGGGACAGCCCTACGAGCAGTACTTC.